The 3 T cell receptor beta chains given below trace back to one sample, sequenced in a study of CD8+CD57+ T cells in acquired aplastic anemia listed by TCRdb under 2018. Instrument on record: Illumina HiSeq 2000. Genomic DNA served as template for TCR beta VDJ combination and CDR3 sequence profiling. In TCRdb, the public reads were trimmed at Q25 with fastp and aligned with MiXCR, with productive beta chains retained. Rows are unified per CDR3 protein, each entry keeping the most common DNA and genes. Present in this sample are fewer than 200,000 distinct CDR3 sequences, 48% of which were seen just once. Of the sample, about 1.8% is held by the ten largest clones. Patients chosen for sequencing had shown expansion of CD8+CD57+ cells by flow cytometry. Sequencing was performed on sorted CD4+, CD8+, or CD8+CD57+ T cells (not recorded which) from PBMCs. Receptor source: a human donor with aplastic anemia.

The chain links TRBV7-9 to TRBJ1-2; D is ambiguous. The CDR3 runs 11 residues. Germline assignment: CDR1 SEHNR and CDR2 FQNEAQ (reference sequence). V was cut by 2 bases and J by 8 bases, with 6 bases left in between. Here the CDR3 DNA reads TGTGCCAGCAGCTTATGGGAAGGCTACACCTTC. Translation: CASSLWEGYTF. The variable domain in full, completed from reference TRBV7-9 and TRBJ1-2, reads DTGVSQNPRHKITKRGQNVTFRCDPISEHNRLYWYRQTLGQGPEFLTYFQNEAQLEKSRLLSDRFSAERPKGSFSTLEIQRTEQGDSAMYLCASSLWEGYTFGSGTRLTVV.

The gene calls are TRBV29-1 and TRBJ2-7, with a tentative D call TRBD2 (5 bases). CDR3 size: 12 residues. Germline CDR1 is SQVTM and CDR2 is ANQGSEA. The ends were cut back, 4 bases at V and 5 bases at J, with 12 bases in the middle. CDR3: CSVVPRRNEQYF. The CDR3 DNA sequence: TGCAGCGTTGTACCTCGGAGGAACGAGCAGTACTTC.

V and J are TRBV25-1 and TRBJ1-2; D gene unclear. The CDR3 loop spans 16 amino acids. CDR1 and CDR2 (germline): MGHDK, SYGVNS. Trimming shortened V by 2 bases and J by 4 bases, and 17 bases separated the two germline ends. CDR3 sequence reads: CASSEVRAPTLYGYTF. The CDR3 DNA is TGTGCCAGCAGTGAAGTAAGGGCGCCGACCCTCTATGGCTACACCTTC.